A single sample is the source of the 31 T cell receptor beta chains below, sequenced in a study of T cells in Graves' hyperthyroidism and ophthalmopathy. Amplification of TCR beta CDR3 regions was performed using RNA transcripts as template. During a first-round RT-PCR of the TCR CDR3, the HTBI primer set was used. One entry per CDR3 protein, called by TCRdb with MiXCR from the multiplex PCR reads. The sample shows around 620,000 distinct CDR3 sequences, around 45% of them seen only once. Specimen: peripheral blood or thyroid tissue (not recorded which). All receptors come from an adult woman with Graves' disease, either hyperthyroidism or ophthalmopathy (not recorded which).

The table lists this clonotype with many counts. Here the CDR3 reads CASSLGSVYGYTF. The CDR3 nucleotides are TGTGCCAGCAGCTTAGGGTCCGTCTATGGCTACACCTTC. The gene calls are TRBV7-9 and TRBJ1-2; D is unclear. V gave up 1 base and J gave up 4 bases, with 7 bases separating them. The CDR3 length is 13 residues. Germline V CDR1 and CDR2: SEHNR, FQNEAQ (reference sequence).

In this sample, this clonotype turned up many times. The chain carries TRBV29-1 and TRBJ1-5, with D unresolved. There are 13 residues in the CDR3. Germline-derived CDR1 and CDR2 are SQVTM and ANQGSEA. V was shortened by 3 bases and J by 4 bases, with 10 bases between the two germline ends. The CDR3 bases are TGCAGCGTTGAGGCAGAGGGAAATCAGCCCCAGCATTTT. It yields the protein CSVEAEGNQPQHF.

This clonotype was seen a few times. The chain joins TRBV29-1 to TRBJ1-2; 7 positions agree with TRBD1. Germline CDR1 is SQVTM and CDR2 is ANQGSEA. The CDR3 sequence is 13 residues long. After removal of 0 bases from V and 11 bases from J, the junction contained 9 bases not matched to a gene. CDR3 DNA: TGCAGCGTTGAAGATGGAACAAGACAGGGATACACCTTC. It specifies CSVEDGTRQGYTF. The entire variable domain, with the rest obtained from reference TRBV29-1 and TRBJ1-2, is as follows: SAVISQKPSRDICQRGTSLTIQCQVDSQVTMMFWYRQQPGQSLTLIATANQGSEATYESGFVIDKFPISRPNLTFSTLTVSNMSPEDSSIYLCSVEDGTRQGYTFGSGTRLTVV.

This clonotype was observed many times. The chain joins TRBV25-1 to TRBJ2-6, with TRBD1 as a possible D gene (5 bases). The CDR3 has 18 residues. The V and J ends lost 3 bases and 0 bases respectively, with 15 bases between them. The germline gives CDR1 MGHDK, CDR2 SYGVNS. The CDR3 region is CASSDTSQGLSGANVLTF. The CDR3 nucleotides read TGTGCCAGCAGTGATACATCTCAGGGTCTCTCTGGGGCCAACGTCCTGACTTTC.

The rearrangement uses TRBV10-3 and TRBJ1-4; TRBD1 might be the D (5 bases). CDR3 length: 13 amino acids. V was shortened by 8 bases and J by 3 bases, with 10 bases between the two germline ends. Per germline, CDR1 ENHRY and CDR2 SYGVKD. This CDR3 is CAISGVANEKLFF. CDR3 DNA sequence: TGTGCCATCTCGGGGGTAGCTAATGAAAAACTGTTTTTT.

This clonotype was seen ten or more times. The chain links TRBV28 to TRBJ2-1, with D hard to call. Germline V CDR1 and CDR2: MDHEN, SYDVKM. V lost 8 bases to trimming and J lost 4 bases, with 9 bases between them. This CDR3 contains 12 residues. In DNA form, the CDR3 reads TGTGCCAGCTTTAGTAGATACAATGAGCAGTTCTTC. Encoded protein: CASFSRYNEQFF.

As concerns this clonotype: It may be a read error: a sequence one base away is much more abundant. The V call is TRBV13, the J call TRBJ2-7; 8 nucleotides match TRBD1. This CDR3 is built from 18 residues. J gave up 2 bases and V 2 bases, and 14 bases lay outside the gene matches. Germline loops: CDR1 PRHDT, CDR2 FYEKMQ (reference sequence). CDR3 sequence reads: CASSLQGALPSETYEQYF. DNA for the CDR3: TGTGCCAGCAGCTTACAGGGGGCGCTCCCCAGCGAAACCTACGAGCAGTACTTC.

The genes are TRBV6-5 and TRBJ2-7; weak D call: TRBD2 (5 bases). The CDR3 is 17 amino acids. V was cut by 0 bases and J by 3 bases, with 18 bases left in between. Germline values: CDR1 MNHEY, CDR2 SVGAGI. The CDR3 here is CASSYSLGGGKNYEQYF. In DNA form, the CDR3 reads TGTGCCAGCAGTTACTCTTTAGGAGGTGGCAAAAACTACGAGCAGTACTTC.

This clonotype was seen a handful of times. The gene calls are TRBV7-9 and TRBJ2-2; possibly TRBD1 or TRBD2 for D (5 bases each). CDR3 length: 18 amino acids. Germline V gene sequence: CDR1 SEHNR, CDR2 FQNEAQ (reference sequence). V lost 1 base and J 5 bases, leaving 20 bases between the germline ends. This CDR3 reads CASSLELPGPQRTGELFF. The CDR3 DNA reads TGTGCCAGCAGCTTAGAGCTGCCGGGACCCCAAAGGACCGGGGAGCTGTTTTTT. The full variable domain, rest sourced from reference TRBV7-9 and TRBJ2-2, is DTGVSQNPRHKITKRGQNVTFRCDPISEHNRLYWYRQTLGQGPEFLTYFQNEAQLEKSRLLSDRFSAERPKGSFSTLEIQRTEQGDSAMYLCASSLELPGPQRTGELFFGEGSRLTVL.

The table lists this clonotype with a few counts. Sequence at one end of the junction differs from germline and may be a read error. The chain is built from TRBV10-3 and TRBJ2-5; 11 bases are shared with TRBD2. Germline assignment: CDR1 ENHRY and CDR2 SYGVKD. The CDR3 runs to 17 residues. The DNA for the CDR3 is TGTGCCAGCAGTAGGGGACTAGCGGCCAATCGGCCAGAGACCCAGTACTTC. This encodes CASSRGLAANRPETQYF.

The rearrangement links TRBV2 to TRBJ1-2; TRBD1 matches at 9 bases. The CDR3 covers 13 residues. The V gene's germline CDR1 is SNHLY and CDR2 FYNNEI. The CDR3: CARTRTGGMSYTF. CDR3 nucleotides: TGTGCTAGGACGAGAACAGGGGGCATGAGCTACACCTTC.

A remark on this clonotype: It may be a read error: a sequence one base away is much more abundant. This chain uses TRBV18 with TRBJ1-1; no firm D call. The length of the CDR3 is 13 residues. V gave up 0 bases and J gave up 5 bases, with 7 bases separating them. Per the germline V gene, CDR1 is KGHSH and CDR2 is LQKENI. The CDR3 bases are TGTGCCAGCTCACCACCGCTGAGAACTGAAGCTTTCTTT. Translated: CASSPPLRTEAFF.

In this sample, this clonotype turned up once. The CDR3 here is CASGALLLTGLETQYF. As DNA, the CDR3 is TGTGCCAGCGGGGCCCTTCTCTTGACAGGGTTGGAGACCCAGTACTTC. J is TRBJ2-5 and V is TRBV28, with TRBD1 matching over 7 bases. The ends lost 8 bases at V and 5 bases at J; junction bases unmatched: 17. This CDR3 comprises 16 residues. The V gene's germline CDR1 is MDHEN and CDR2 SYDVKM.

This clonotype was counted ten times or more. This rearrangement joins TRBV14 to TRBJ1-2; D gene ambiguous. Germline CDR1 reads SGHDN; CDR2 reads FVKESK. The CDR3 contains 13 residues. V shed 3 bases and J shed 0 bases, with 5 bases lying between them. The CDR3: CASSHVTNYGYTF. CDR3 bases: TGTGCCAGCAGCCACGTAACTAACTATGGCTACACCTTC.

In its sample, this clonotype was seen many times. This rearrangement joins TRBV20-1 to TRBJ2-7; a possible D gene is TRBD1 (6 bases). Germline CDR1 DFQATT, CDR2 SNEGSKA (reference sequence). There are 13 residues in the CDR3. V gave up 3 bases and J gave up 1 base, with 10 bases separating them. This CDR3 is CSASLQGSYEQYF. CDR3 coding DNA: TGCAGTGCTAGTCTACAGGGTTCCTACGAGCAGTACTTC.

The chain links TRBV29-1 to TRBJ2-7; 10 positions match TRBD1. The CDR3 extends over 13 amino acids. V shed 7 bases and J 0 bases; nucleotides not matched to a gene: 3. Germline lookup yields CDR1 SQVTM and CDR2 ANQGSEA. Here the CDR3 reads CSAGTGVSYEQYF. The CDR3 region has the DNA TGCAGCGCGGGGACAGGGGTCTCCTACGAGCAGTACTTC.

This chain connects TRBV19 to TRBJ1-2, with D possibly being TRBD1 (5 bases). Germline CDR1 reads LNHDA; CDR2 reads SQIVND (reference sequence). The CDR3 sequence is 13 residues long. V was pared by 4 bases and J by 4 bases, with 10 bases between. CDR3 loop: CASSSREIYGYTF. The CDR3 nucleotides are TGTGCCAGTAGTAGCAGGGAGATCTATGGCTACACCTTC.

J is TRBJ2-7 and V is TRBV7-9; D might be TRBD1 (6 bases). The end of the DNA aligns better with TRBJ2-1, so the J call may be wrong. CDR3 length equals 16 residues. The germline V gene has CDR1 SEHNR and CDR2 FQNEAQ (reference sequence). The CDR3 loop is CASSPRTRRTEDEQFF. The CDR3 nucleotides read TGTGCCAGCAGCCCTCGGACACGAAGGACAGAAGATGAGCAGTTCTTC.

This clonotype was seen many times. The V call is TRBV29-1, the J call TRBJ2-5; TRBD1 is a possible D gene (5 bases). V was pared by 4 bases and J by 7 bases, with 16 bases between. The CDR3 spans 13 residues. Germline V gene sequence: CDR1 SQVTM, CDR2 ANQGSEA. CDR3 sequence reads: CSVVGQSIGTQYF. CDR3 coding DNA: TGCAGCGTTGTAGGACAAAGTATTGGGACCCAGTACTTC.

The sample holds a few counts of this clonotype. This chain uses TRBV7-3 with TRBJ1-5; D is perhaps TRBD1 (5 bases). CDR1 SGHTA and CDR2 FQGTGA come from the germline V gene. V was clipped by 0 bases and J by 5 bases, with 5 bases between them. The CDR3 sequence is 13 residues long. The CDR3 region has the DNA TGTGCCAGCAGCTTAACCAGGGATCAGCCCCAGCATTTT. Its translation: CASSLTRDQPQHF.

J is TRBJ1-2 and V is TRBV12-3 or TRBV12-4, with D perhaps TRBD1 (5 bases). V was cut by 6 bases and J by 8 bases, with 19 bases left in between. This CDR3 is 14 amino acids long. CDR3 DNA sequence: TGTGCCAGCAGCTGGGGCTCCGGGAGGGACGGCTACACCTTC. It specifies CASSWGSGRDGYTF.

The rearrangement joins TRBV2 to TRBJ2-7; D is undetermined. This CDR3 region has 12 residues. Trimming took 7 bases from V and 1 from J, leaving 8 bases between them. The germline gives CDR1 SNHLY, CDR2 FYNNEI. CDR3 nucleotide sequence: TGTGCCAGCAACAGTCGATCCTACGAGCAGTACTTC. Protein: CASNSRSYEQYF.

This clonotype showed up many times. The chain has TRBV20-1 and TRBJ2-6; perhaps TRBD2 as D (6 bases). The CDR3 contains 17 residues. The germline gives CDR1 DFQATT, CDR2 SNEGSKA (reference sequence). Between the trimmed V and J ends, which lost 3 bases and 0 bases, there was a span of 15 bases. CDR3 DNA sequence: TGCAGTGCTAGGAAACTAGGAGGGAGCTCTGGGGCCAACGTCCTGACTTTC. Protein product: CSARKLGGSSGANVLTF.

The chain combines TRBV20-1 with TRBJ1-1, with 9 bases lining up with TRBD1. Losses at the gene ends were 2 bases for V and 2 bases for J; bases not matched to a gene: 6. Germline V gene sequence: CDR1 DFQATT, CDR2 SNEGSKA (reference sequence). CDR3 length equals 15 residues. The CDR3 nucleotides are TGCAGTGCTAGAAGGCCGGGACAGGGAAACACTGAAGCTTTCTTT. Translated, it gives CSARRPGQGNTEAFF.

The genes are TRBV11-1 and TRBJ2-5, with D tentatively TRBD1 or TRBD2 (6 bases each). Germline values: CDR1 SGHAT, CDR2 FQDESV (reference sequence). V shed 4 bases and J shed 3 bases, with 18 bases lying between them. The CDR3 runs 16 residues. The CDR3: CASSSGVGGMEETQYF. The DNA for the CDR3 is TGTGCCAGCAGCTCCGGAGTGGGGGGCATGGAAGAGACCCAGTACTTC.

The rearrangement links TRBV4-1 to TRBJ1-3; 7 positions match TRBD1. The CDR3 is 18 residues long. V dropped 1 base and J dropped 0; count of bases not matched to a gene: 9. Germline V gene sequence: CDR1 MGHRA, CDR2 YSYEKL. DNA for the CDR3: TGCGCCAGCAGCCAAGGTCGACAGGGAAGCCGCTCTGGAAACACCATATATTTT. Protein product: CASSQGRQGSRSGNTIYF.

This clonotype was seen ten or more times. This rearrangement joins TRBV6-5 to TRBJ1-2; 7 bases map to TRBD1. The junction had 10 bases not matched to a gene; V was cut back by 2 bases and J by 4 bases. CDR3 length: 16 residues. Per germline, CDR1 MNHEY and CDR2 SVGAGI. The CDR3 region has the DNA TGTGCCAGCAGTTACACAGGGGATCGGCGGTTCTATGGCTACACCTTC. Translation gives CASSYTGDRRFYGYTF.

This clonotype was detected a few times. The chain links TRBV7-3 to TRBJ2-3; D perhaps matches TRBD2 (6 bases). Germline CDR1 is SGHTA and CDR2 is FQGTGA. Trimming removed 2 bases at V and 6 bases at J, with 12 bases between. This CDR3 region has 14 residues. DNA of the CDR3: TGTGCCAGCAGCTTAGTGACGGGAGCGGATACGCAGTATTTT. Translation gives CASSLVTGADTQYF.

The V gene is TRBV7-2, the J gene TRBJ1-2, with TRBD1 as a possible D gene (6 bases). CDR3 length equals 14 residues. Germline V gives CDR1 SGHTA, CDR2 FQGNSA. V lost 5 bases, J lost 3 bases, and 13 bases lay in between. CDR3 sequence: CASSPRGGDYGYTF. The CDR3 DNA follows: TGTGCCAGCAGCCCCAGGGGCGGAGACTATGGCTACACCTTC.

This sequence joins TRBV11-2 and TRBJ2-5, with D possibly matching TRBD1 (5 bases). CDR3 length equals 10 residues. V dropped 5 bases and J dropped 10 bases, with 8 bases sitting between them. CDR1 SGHAT and CDR2 FQNNGV come from the germline V gene. The CDR3 coding sequence is TGTGCCAGCAGCAAGGGGCACCAGTACTTC. Protein: CASSKGHQYF.

This clonotype occurred many times. This chain joins TRBV13 and TRBJ1-1; weak D call: TRBD1 (5 bases). This CDR3 has 13 residues. Between the trimmed V and J ends, which lost 5 bases and 5 bases, there was a span of 12 bases. Germline assignment: CDR1 PRHDT and CDR2 FYEKMQ (reference sequence). The CDR3 DNA is TGTGCCAGCAGCCGTAATGGGGGTACTGAAGCTTTCTTT. Translating gives CASSRNGGTEAFF.